This T cell receptor (beta chain) is from a study of blood T cell repertoires in COVID-19. The CDR3 consists of 15 residues. V was pared by 2 bases and J by 8 bases, with 8 bases of the junction left unmatched. CDR1 is SGHKS, CDR2 YYEKEE, per germline (reference sequence). Profiling relied on immunoSEQ multiplex PCR, and the TCRdb table lists in-frame clones only, not all of them. The table records around 120,000 clones, 86% of them present only once. The TCR was taken from a woman aged 50 to 65 who had recovered from COVID-19. The J gene is TRBJ1-4, the V gene TRBV5-5; TRBD1 matches 8 bases. The material sequenced was PBMCs or T cells enriched from blood (not recorded which). The CDR3, as DNA: TGTGCCAGCAGCTTCCCCGGACAGGGATACGAAAAACTGTTTTTT. It encodes CASSFPGQGYEKLFF.